The 9 T cell receptor beta chains below all came from one sample that was sequenced in a study of identical twins. TCRdb reprocessed the 5' RACE reads via MiXCR and lists one record per CDR3 protein. The table lists under 900,000 distinct CDR3 sequences, roughly an eighth of them singletons. These data were likewise used in another study, on yellow fever vaccine responses in identical twins.

The material sequenced was PBMCs. These receptors came from a woman aged 18-29 years in good health.

This chain joins TRBV5-6 and TRBJ2-5; 9 nucleotides align to TRBD1. In germline, CDR1 is SGHDT, CDR2 YYEEEE. J was trimmed by 2 bases and V by 2 bases; bases with no gene match: 4. The CDR3 sequence is 15 residues long. In DNA form, the CDR3 reads TGTGCCAGCAGCTTCGGACAGGGGCGTCAAGAGACCCAGTACTTC. It yields the protein CASSFGQGRQETQYF.

The rearrangement links TRBV19 to TRBJ2-3; weak D call: TRBD1 (7 bases). V lost 4 bases to trimming and J lost 0 bases, with 11 bases between them. The CDR3 is 15 amino acids. Germline V gene sequence: CDR1 LNHDA, CDR2 SQIVND (reference sequence). The CDR3 nucleotides read TGTGCCAGTAGTAATGGAGGGGGCAGCACAGATACGCAGTATTTT. It encodes CASSNGGGSTDTQYF.

V usage is TRBV7-9 and J usage is TRBJ2-1; maybe TRBD2 (5 bases). Germline lookup yields CDR1 SEHNR and CDR2 FQNEAQ (reference sequence). CDR3 size: 12 residues. The V end lost 5 bases, the J end lost 8 bases, and 10 bases lay between the germline ends. CDR3 sequence (DNA): TGTGCCAGCAGCATACTAGTCCATGAGCAGTTCTTC. It encodes CASSILVHEQFF.

This clonotype has just a few counts. The CDR3 reads CASSVAPATVEAFF. Here the CDR3 DNA reads TGTGCCAGCAGCGTAGCCCCGGCAACAGTTGAAGCTTTCTTT. The rearrangement links TRBV9 to TRBJ1-1; D not resolved. Germline CDR1 SGDLS, CDR2 YYNGEE. V shed 0 bases and J shed 7 bases, with 13 bases lying between them. The CDR3 contains 14 residues.

In DNA form, the CDR3 reads TGCGCCAGCCAGGACCTCTCTGGGGCCAACGTCCTGACTTTC. This translates into CASQDLSGANVLTF. The V call is TRBV5-1, the J call TRBJ2-6; no reliable D call. CDR1 and CDR2 (germline): SGHRS, YFSETQ. V was trimmed by 7 bases and J by 0 bases, leaving 8 bases between them. The CDR3 length is 14 residues.

The chain couples TRBV15 to TRBJ2-1, with 10 positions matching TRBD1. The V gene end was trimmed by 3 bases and the J gene end by 4 bases; junction bases not matched to a gene: 3. CDR3 length: 15 residues. The germline gives CDR1 LNHNV, CDR2 YYDKDF (reference sequence). This CDR3 is CATSSGTGVYNEQFF. The CDR3 DNA is TGTGCCACCAGCAGTGGGACAGGGGTGTACAATGAGCAGTTCTTC.

This clonotype was observed a handful of times. The genes are TRBV4-1 and TRBJ2-7, with unresolved D. There are 14 residues in the CDR3. CDR1 and CDR2 (germline): MGHRA, YSYEKL. Trimming took 1 base from V and 1 from J, leaving 8 bases between them. The CDR3: CASSQGFQSYEQYF. The CDR3 bases are TGCGCCAGCAGCCAAGGATTTCAGTCCTACGAGCAGTACTTC.

This clonotype was found a few times. V usage is TRBV29-1 and J usage is TRBJ1-2; a possible D gene is TRBD1 (5 bases). Trimming pared 3 bases from V and 4 bases from J, leaving 9 bases between. Germline V gene lookup returns CDR1 SQVTM and CDR2 ANQGSEA. The CDR3 length is 12 residues. This CDR3 is CSVEGGSYGYTF. The CDR3 DNA sequence: TGCAGCGTTGAGGGGGGTTCCTATGGCTACACCTTC.

Ten or more counts support this clonotype. The genes are TRBV24-1 and TRBJ2-2; no firm D call. The germline V gene has CDR1 KGHDR and CDR2 SFDVKD. V was cut by 1 base and J by 6 bases, with 5 bases left in between. The CDR3 length is 13 residues. CDR3 protein: CATSDLVPGELFF. For the CDR3, the DNA is TGTGCCACCAGTGATTTAGTGCCCGGGGAGCTGTTTTTT.